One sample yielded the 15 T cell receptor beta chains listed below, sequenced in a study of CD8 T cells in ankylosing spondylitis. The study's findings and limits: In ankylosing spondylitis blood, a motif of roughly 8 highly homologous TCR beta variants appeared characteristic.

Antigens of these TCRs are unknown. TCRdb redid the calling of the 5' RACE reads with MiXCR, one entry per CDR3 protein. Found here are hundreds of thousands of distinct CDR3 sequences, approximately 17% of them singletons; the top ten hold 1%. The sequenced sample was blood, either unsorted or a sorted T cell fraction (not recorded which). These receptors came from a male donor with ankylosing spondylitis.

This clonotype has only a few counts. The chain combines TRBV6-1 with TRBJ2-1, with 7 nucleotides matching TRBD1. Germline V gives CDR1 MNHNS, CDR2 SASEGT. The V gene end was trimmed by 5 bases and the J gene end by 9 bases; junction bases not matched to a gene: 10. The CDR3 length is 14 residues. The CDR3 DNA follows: TGTGCCAGCAGTCCTGACAGGGATGTCGGTGAGCAGTTCTTC. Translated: CASSPDRDVGEQFF.

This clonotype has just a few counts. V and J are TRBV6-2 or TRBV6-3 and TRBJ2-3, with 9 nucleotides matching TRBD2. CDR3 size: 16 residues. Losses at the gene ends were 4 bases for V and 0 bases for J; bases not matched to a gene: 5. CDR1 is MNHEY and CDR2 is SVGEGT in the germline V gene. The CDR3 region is CASSWGLAGSTDTQYF. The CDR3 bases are TGTGCCAGCAGTTGGGGTCTAGCGGGGAGCACAGATACGCAGTATTTT.

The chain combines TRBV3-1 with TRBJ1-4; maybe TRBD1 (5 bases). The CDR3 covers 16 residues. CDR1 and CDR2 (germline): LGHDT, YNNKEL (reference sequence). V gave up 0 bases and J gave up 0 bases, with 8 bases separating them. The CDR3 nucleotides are TGTGCCAGCAGCCAAGATGAGGGGTCAACTAATGAAAAACTGTTTTTT. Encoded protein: CASSQDEGSTNEKLFF.

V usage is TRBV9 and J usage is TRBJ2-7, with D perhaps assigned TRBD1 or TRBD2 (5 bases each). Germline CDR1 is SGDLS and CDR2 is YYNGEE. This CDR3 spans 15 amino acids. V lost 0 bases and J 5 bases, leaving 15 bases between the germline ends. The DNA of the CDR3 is TGTGCCAGCAGCGTAGGGGGGACGAGCACCAACGAGCAGTACTTC. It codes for CASSVGGTSTNEQYF.

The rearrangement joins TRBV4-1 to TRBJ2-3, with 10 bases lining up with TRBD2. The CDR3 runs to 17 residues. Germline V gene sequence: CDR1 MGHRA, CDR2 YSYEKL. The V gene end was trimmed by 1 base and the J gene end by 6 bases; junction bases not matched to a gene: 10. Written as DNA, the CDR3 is TGCGCCAGCAGCCAAGGGCGCCAGCGGGGGGGGGCGGATACGCAGTATTTT. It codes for CASSQGRQRGGADTQYF.

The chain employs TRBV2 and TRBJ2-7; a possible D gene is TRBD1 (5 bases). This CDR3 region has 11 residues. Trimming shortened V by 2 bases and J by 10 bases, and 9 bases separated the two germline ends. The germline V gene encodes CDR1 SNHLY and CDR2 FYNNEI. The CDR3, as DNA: TGTGCCAGCAGTGAACTCAGGGTCCAGTACTTC. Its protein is CASSELRVQYF.

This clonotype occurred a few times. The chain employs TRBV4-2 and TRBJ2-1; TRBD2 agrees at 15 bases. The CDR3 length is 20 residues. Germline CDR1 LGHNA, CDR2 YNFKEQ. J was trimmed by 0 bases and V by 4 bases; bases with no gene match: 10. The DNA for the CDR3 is TGTGCCAGCAGCCGGGCGATCGGACTAGCGGGGGGGAGCTCCTACAATGAGCAGTTCTTC. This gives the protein CASSRAIGLAGGSSYNEQFF.

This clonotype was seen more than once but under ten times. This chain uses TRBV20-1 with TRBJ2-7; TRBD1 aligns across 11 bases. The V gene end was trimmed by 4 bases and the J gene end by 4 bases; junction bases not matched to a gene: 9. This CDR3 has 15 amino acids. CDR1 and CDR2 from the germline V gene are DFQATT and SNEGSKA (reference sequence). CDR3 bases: TGCAGTGCTAATAAATATGGACAGGGGGCATACGAGCAGTACTTC. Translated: CSANKYGQGAYEQYF.

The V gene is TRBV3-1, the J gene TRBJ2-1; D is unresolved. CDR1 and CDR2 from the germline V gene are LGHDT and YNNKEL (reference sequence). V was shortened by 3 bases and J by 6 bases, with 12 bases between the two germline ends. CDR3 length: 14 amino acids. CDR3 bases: TGTGCCAGCAGCCATCGACACAACCCCAATGAGCAGTTCTTC. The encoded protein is CASSHRHNPNEQFF.

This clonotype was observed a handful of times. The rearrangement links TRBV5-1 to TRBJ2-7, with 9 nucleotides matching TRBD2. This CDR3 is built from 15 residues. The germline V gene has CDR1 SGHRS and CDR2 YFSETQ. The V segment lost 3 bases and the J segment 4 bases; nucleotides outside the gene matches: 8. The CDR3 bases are TGCGCCAGCAGCTCGTCGACTAGCGGACAATACGAGCAGTACTTC. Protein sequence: CASSSSTSGQYEQYF.

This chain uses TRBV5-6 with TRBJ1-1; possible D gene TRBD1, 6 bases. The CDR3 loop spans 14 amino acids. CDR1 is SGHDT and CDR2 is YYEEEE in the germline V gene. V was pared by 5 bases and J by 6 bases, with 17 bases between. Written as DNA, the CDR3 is TGTGCCAGCAGTTCGGGGGGGCTTGGGTCTGAAGCTTTCTTT. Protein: CASSSGGLGSEAFF.

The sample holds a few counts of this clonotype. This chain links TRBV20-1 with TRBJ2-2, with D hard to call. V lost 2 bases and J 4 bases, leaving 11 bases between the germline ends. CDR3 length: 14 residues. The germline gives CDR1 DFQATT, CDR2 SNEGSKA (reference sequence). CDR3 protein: CSARFGRTTGELFF. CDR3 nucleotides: TGCAGTGCTAGATTTGGTAGGACCACCGGGGAGCTGTTTTTT.

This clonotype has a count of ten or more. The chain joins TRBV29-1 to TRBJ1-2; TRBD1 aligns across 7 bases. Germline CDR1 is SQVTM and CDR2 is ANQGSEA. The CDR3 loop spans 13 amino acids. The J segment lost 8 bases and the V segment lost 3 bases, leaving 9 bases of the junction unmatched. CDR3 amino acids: CSVEETGFLGYTF. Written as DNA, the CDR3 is TGCAGCGTTGAGGAGACAGGGTTCCTCGGCTACACCTTC.

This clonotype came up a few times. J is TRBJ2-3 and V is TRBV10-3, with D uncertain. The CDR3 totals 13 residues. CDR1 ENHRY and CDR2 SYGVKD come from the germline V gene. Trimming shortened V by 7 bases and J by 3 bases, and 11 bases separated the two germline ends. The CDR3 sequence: CAITTTPTDTQYF. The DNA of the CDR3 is TGTGCCATCACAACGACCCCAACAGATACGCAGTATTTT.

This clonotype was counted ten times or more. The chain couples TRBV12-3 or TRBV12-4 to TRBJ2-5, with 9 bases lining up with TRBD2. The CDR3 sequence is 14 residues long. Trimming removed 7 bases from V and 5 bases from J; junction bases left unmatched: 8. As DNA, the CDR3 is TGTGCCAGCAATATAGCGGGGGCCCAGGAGACCCAGTACTTC. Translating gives CASNIAGAQETQYF.